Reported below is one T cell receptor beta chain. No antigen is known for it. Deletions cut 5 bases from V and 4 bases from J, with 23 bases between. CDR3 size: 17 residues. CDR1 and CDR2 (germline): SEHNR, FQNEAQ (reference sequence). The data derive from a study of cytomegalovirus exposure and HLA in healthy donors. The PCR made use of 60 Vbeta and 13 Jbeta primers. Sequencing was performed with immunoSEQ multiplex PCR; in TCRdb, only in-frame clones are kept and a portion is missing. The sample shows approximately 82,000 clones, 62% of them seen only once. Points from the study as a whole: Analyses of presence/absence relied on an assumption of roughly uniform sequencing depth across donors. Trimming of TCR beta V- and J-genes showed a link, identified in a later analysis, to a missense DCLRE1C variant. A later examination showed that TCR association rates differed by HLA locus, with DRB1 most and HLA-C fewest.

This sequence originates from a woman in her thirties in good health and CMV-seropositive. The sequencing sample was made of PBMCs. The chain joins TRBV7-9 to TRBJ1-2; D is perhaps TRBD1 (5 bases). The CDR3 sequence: CASSPRMGMGPLYGYTF. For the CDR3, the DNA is TGTGCCAGCAGCCCCCGGATGGGGATGGGGCCCCTCTATGGCTACACCTTC.